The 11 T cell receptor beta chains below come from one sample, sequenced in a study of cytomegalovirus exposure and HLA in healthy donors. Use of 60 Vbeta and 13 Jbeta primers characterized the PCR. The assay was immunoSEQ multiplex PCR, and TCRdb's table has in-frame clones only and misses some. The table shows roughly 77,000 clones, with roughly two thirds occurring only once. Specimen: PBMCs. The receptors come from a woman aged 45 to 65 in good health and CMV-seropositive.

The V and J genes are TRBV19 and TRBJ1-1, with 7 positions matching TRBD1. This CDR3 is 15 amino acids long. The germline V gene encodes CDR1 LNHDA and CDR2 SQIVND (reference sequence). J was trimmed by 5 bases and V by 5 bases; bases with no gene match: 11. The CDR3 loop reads CASSSPYRGGTEAFF. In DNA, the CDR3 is TGTGCCAGTAGTTCTCCTTACAGGGGCGGAACTGAAGCTTTCTTT.

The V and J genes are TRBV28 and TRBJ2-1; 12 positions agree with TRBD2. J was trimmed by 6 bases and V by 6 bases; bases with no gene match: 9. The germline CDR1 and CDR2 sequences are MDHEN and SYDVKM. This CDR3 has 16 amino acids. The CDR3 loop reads CASRLPSGGAINEQFF. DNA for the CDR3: TGTGCCAGCAGACTCCCTAGCGGGGGGGCAATCAATGAGCAGTTCTTC.

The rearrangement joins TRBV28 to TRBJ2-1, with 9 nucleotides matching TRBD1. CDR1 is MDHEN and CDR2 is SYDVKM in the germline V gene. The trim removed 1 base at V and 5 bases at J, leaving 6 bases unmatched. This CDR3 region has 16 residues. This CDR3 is CASSLLGQGSHNEQFF. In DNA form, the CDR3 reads TGTGCCAGCAGTTTATTGGGACAGGGTAGCCACAATGAGCAGTTCTTC.

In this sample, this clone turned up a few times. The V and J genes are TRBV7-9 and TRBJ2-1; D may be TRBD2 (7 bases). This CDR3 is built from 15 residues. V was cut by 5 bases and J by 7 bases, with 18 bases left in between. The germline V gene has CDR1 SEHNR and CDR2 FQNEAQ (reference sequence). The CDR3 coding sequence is TGTGCCAGCAGCCAACGGGGGGCCCCTGAGAATGAGCAGTTCTTC. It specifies CASSQRGAPENEQFF.

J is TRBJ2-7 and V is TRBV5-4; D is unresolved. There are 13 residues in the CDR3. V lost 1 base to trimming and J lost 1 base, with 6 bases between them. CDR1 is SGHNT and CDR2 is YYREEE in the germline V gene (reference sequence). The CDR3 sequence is CASSLTESYEQYF. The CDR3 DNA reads TGTGCCAGCAGCTTGACAGAATCCTACGAGCAGTACTTC. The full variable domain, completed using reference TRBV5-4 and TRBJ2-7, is ETGVTQSPTHLIKTRGQQVTLRCSSQSGHNTVSWYQQALGQGPQFIFQYYREEENGRGNFPPRFSGLQFPNYSSELNVNALELDDSALYLCASSLTESYEQYFGPGTRLTVT.

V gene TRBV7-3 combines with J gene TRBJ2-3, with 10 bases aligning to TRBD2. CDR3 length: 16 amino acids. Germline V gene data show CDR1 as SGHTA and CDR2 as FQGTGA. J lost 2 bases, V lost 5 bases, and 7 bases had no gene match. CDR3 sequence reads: CASSPLAGEYTDTQYF. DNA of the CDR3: TGTGCCAGCAGCCCTCTAGCGGGGGAGTACACAGATACGCAGTATTTT.

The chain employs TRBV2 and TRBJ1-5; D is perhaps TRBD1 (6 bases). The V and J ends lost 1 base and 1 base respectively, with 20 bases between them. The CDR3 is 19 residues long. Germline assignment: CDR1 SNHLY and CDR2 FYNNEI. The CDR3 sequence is CASSEGRGRKWGSNQPQHF. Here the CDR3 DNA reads TGTGCCAGCAGTGAAGGCAGGGGACGTAAATGGGGCAGCAATCAGCCCCAGCATTTT.

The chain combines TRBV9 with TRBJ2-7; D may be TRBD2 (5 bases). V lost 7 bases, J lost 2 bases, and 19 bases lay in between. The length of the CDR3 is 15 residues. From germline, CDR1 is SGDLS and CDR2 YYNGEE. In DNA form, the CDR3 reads TGTGCCAGCGCCCCGGGAAATGGGCCAACCTACGAGCAGTACTTC. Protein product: CASAPGNGPTYEQYF.

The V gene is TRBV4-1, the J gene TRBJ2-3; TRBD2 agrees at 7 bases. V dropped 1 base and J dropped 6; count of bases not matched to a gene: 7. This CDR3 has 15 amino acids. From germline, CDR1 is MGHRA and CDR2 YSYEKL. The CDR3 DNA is TGCGCCAGCAGCCAAGGACTAGCTTTTGCGGATACGCAGTATTTT. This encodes CASSQGLAFADTQYF.

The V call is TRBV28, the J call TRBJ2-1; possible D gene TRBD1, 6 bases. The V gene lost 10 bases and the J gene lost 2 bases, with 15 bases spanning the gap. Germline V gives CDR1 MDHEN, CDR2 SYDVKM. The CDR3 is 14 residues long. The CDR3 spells CATDRTSTYNEQFF. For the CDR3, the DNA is TGTGCCACCGACAGGACGTCGACCTACAATGAGCAGTTCTTC.

The DNA for the CDR3 is TGTGCCACCAGCAGAGATAGAGCCTCACAGGGGGGAAATGGCTACACCTTC. Translation gives CATSRDRASQGGNGYTF. The J gene is TRBJ1-2, the V gene TRBV15, with 8 nucleotides matching TRBD1. The germline gives CDR1 LNHNV, CDR2 YYDKDF (reference sequence). The V gene end was trimmed by 0 bases and the J gene end by 6 bases; junction bases not matched to a gene: 12. The CDR3 totals 17 residues.